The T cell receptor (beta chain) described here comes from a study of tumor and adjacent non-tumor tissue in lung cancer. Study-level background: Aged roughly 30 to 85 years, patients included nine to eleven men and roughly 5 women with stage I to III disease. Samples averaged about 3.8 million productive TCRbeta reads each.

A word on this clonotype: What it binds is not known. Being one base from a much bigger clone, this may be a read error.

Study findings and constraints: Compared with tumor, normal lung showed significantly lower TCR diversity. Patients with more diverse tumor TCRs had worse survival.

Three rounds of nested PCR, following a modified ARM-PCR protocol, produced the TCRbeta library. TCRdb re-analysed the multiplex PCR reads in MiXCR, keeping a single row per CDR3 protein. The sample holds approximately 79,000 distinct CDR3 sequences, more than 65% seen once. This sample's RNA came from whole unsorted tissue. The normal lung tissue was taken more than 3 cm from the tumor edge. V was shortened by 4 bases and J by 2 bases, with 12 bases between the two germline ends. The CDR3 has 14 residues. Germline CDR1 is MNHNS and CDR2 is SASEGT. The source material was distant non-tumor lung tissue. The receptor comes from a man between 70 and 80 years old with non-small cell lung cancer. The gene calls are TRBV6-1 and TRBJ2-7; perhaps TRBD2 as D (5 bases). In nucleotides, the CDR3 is TGTGCCAGCAGTGTCGGGGATCCCGCCTACGAGCAGTACTTC. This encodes CASSVGDPAYEQYF.